This T cell receptor beta chain was identified during a study of T-cell reconstitution after alpha-beta-depleted transplantation in children. Only a few counts were recorded for this clonotype. The CDR3 spans 15 residues. The ends lost 2 bases at V and 4 bases at J; junction bases unmatched: 6. Looked up from germline, CDR1 is SGHRS and CDR2 is YFSETQ. Unique molecular identifiers were built into the TCRbeta library. Using its own MiXCR run on the PCR reads, TCRdb lists one record per CDR3 protein. The sample has some 220,000 distinct CDR3 sequences, roughly 9% seen once. The V and J genes are TRBV5-1 and TRBJ2-7; 10 positions match TRBD2. Sequenced here: PBMCs from the stem cell graft donor, sampled from the stem cell graft. The source is a human donor who donated a stem cell graft to a child with acute lymphoblastic leukemia. CDR3 sequence reads: CASSFTSGASYEQYF. The CDR3 DNA reads TGCGCCAGCAGCTTTACTAGCGGGGCTTCTTACGAGCAGTACTTC.